Below, one T cell receptor (beta chain) is given with its context. Its target is not known. This record belongs to a study of early T cells in non-severe SARS-CoV-2 infection. Molecules of cDNA were individually given unique molecular identifiers that were attached to them. Via MiXCR, TCRdb re-called the 5' RACE reads, giving one row per CDR3 protein. The sample shows 60,000 or so distinct CDR3 sequences, about 16% of them seen only once. The junction had 12 bases not matched to a gene; V was cut back by 7 bases and J by 7 bases. This CDR3 region has 15 residues. Germline-derived CDR1 and CDR2 are WNHNN and SYGVQD (reference sequence). Findings of the study overall: Private and CD4 specificities were missed by VDJdb matching, which favored anti-spike CD8 responses.

This material consisted of whole blood, taken at baseline. The origin of this receptor is an adult who was a healthcare worker with PCR-confirmed SARS-CoV-2 infection or an uninfected control (not recorded which). This rearrangement joins TRBV10-1 to TRBJ2-7; 11 nucleotides agree with TRBD1. CDR3 loop: CASTSGQGARLEQYF. The CDR3, as DNA: TGCGCCAGCACCTCCGGACAGGGGGCGAGGTTGGAGCAGTACTTC.